This T cell receptor beta chain was found in a study of cytomegalovirus exposure and HLA in healthy donors. Points on this clone: Its antigen is not identified.

Findings and limits, study-wide: Some V segments (TRBV6-2 and TRBV6-3 among them) were excluded as indistinguishable. The later analysis indicated that the majority of CMV-associated TCR beta chains appeared HLA-restricted. Later work associated fewer than 20,000 TCR beta sequences with HLA alleles at 0.05 false discovery rate. Later analysis identified several of the most significant clusters that appeared linked to common viral pathogens.

CDR3 length equals 14 residues. V gave up 3 bases and J gave up 7 bases; unmatched junction bases: 7. The V gene's germline CDR1 is ENHRY and CDR2 SYGVKD. PCR employed 60 Vbeta and 13 Jbeta primers. Method: immunoSEQ multiplex PCR; TCRdb's copy keeps in-frame clones and lacks some. The sample yields 95,000 to 150,000 clones, over 80% seen once. The V gene is TRBV10-3, the J gene TRBJ1-2; 8 positions agree with TRBD1. Source material: PBMCs. This TCR was sampled from a man younger than 40 in good health and CMV-seronegative. The CDR3 nucleotides read TGTGCCATCAGTGAACCAGGGGGCAGGGTTGGCTACACCTTC. Its translation: CAISEPGGRVGYTF.